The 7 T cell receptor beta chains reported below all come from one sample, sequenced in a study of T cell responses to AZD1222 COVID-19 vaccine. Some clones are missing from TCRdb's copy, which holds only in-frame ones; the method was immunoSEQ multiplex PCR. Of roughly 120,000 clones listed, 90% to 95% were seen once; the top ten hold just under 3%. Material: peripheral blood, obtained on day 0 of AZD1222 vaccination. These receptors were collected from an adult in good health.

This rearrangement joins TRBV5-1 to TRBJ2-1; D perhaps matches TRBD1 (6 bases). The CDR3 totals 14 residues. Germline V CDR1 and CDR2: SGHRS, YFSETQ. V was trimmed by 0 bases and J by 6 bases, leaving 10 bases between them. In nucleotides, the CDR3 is TGCGCCAGCAGCTTGGTGTTAGGGGGCAATGAGCAGTTCTTC. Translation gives CASSLVLGGNEQFF.

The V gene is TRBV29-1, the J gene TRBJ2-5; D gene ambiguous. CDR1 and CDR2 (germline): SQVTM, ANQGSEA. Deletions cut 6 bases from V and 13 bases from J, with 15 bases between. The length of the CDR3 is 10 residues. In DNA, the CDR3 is TGCAGCGTACTTGCGACCCTTATGTACTTC. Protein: CSVLATLMYF.

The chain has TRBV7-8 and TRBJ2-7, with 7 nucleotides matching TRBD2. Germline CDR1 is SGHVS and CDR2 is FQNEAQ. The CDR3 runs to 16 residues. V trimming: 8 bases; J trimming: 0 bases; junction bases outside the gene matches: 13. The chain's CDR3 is CASFSGGVSFSYEQYF. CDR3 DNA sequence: TGTGCCAGCTTTTCTGGGGGGGTCTCGTTCTCCTACGAGCAGTACTTC.

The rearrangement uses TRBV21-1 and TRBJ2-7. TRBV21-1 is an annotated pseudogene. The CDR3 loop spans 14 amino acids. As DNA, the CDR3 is TGTGCCAGCAGCAAATTTAGAGGGGCCTACGAGCAGTACTTC. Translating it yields CASSKFRGAYEQYF.

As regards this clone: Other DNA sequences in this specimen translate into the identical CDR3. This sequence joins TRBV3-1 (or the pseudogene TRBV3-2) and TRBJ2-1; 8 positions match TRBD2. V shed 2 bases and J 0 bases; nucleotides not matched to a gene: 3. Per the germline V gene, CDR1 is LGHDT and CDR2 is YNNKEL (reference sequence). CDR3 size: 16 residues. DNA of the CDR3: TGTGCCAGCAGCCAATGGAGCGGGAGCTCCTACAATGAGCAGTTCTTC. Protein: CASSQWSGSSYNEQFF.

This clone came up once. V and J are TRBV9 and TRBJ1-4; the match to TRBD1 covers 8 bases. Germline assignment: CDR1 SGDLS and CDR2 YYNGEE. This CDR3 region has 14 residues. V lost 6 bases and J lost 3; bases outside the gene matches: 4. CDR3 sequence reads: CASNGQGSNEKLFF. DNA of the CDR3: TGTGCCAGCAACGGACAGGGATCTAATGAAAAACTGTTTTTT.

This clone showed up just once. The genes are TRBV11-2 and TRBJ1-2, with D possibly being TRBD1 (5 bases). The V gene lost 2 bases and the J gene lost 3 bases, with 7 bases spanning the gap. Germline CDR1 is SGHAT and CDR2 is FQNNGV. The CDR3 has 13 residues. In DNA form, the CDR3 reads TGTGCCAGCAGCTTAAGGGACGACTATGGCTACACCTTC. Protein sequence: CASSLRDDYGYTF.